A selection of T cell receptor beta chains follows, all from one sample in a study of molecular identifiers for immune sequencing clone quantification. Via MiXCR, TCRdb re-called the PCR reads, giving one row per CDR3 protein. Of approximately 630,000 distinct CDR3 sequences listed, less than 30% are singletons. The sample was naive CD8+ T cells from blood, with Jurkat cell RNA spiked in. The source is a human donor in good health. Some libraries in this study had Jurkat cell RNA spiked in. Each CDR3 is given with its conserved first and last residue. A D gene is named only where the DNA matches it firmly. For some rows the clone size is stated as once, few or many, or as a class when expanded; others skip it.

cdr3_length,j_call,d_call,v_call,clone_size,cdr3_nt,cdr3_aa
16,TRBJ1-1,.,TRBV28,.,TGTGCCAGCAGTTGGGACAAGGCAGATAGCAACACTGAAGCTTTCTTT,CASSWDKADSNTEAFF
16,TRBJ1-5,TRBD1,TRBV6-2/TRBV6-3,many,TGTGCCATCGCGGACAGGTCGGTGGTTAGCAATCAGCCCCAGCATTTT,CAIADRSVVSNQPQHF
16,TRBJ2-7,.,TRBV7-6,.,TGTGCCAGCAGCTTAGTGACTGAGGGTCAGGGTGGCGAGCAGTACTTC,CASSLVTEGQGGEQYF
19,TRBJ2-6,.,TRBV5-3,.,TGTGCCAGCAGCTTGCGGATTCGGGTCTTATACTCTGGGGCCAACGTCCTGGCTTTC,CASSLRIRVLYSGANVLAF
15,TRBJ2-1,.,TRBV7-9,.,TGTGCCAGCAGCTCGGACGTAAACGGCTACAATGAGCAGTTCTTC,CASSSDVNGYNEQFF
15,TRBJ2-3,.,TRBV9,.,TGTGCCAGCAGCGTGACGGGGTCGTTAGGAGTTACGCAGTATTTT,CASSVTGSLGVTQYF
18,TRBJ2-6,.,TRBV10-3,once,TGTGCCATCAGTGAAGGGCTAGAGGTAAGCTCTGGGGCCAACGTCCTGACTTTC,CAISEGLEVSSGANVLTF
17,TRBJ2-2,TRBD1,TRBV20-1,many,TGCAGTGCTAGGATAGATCCGGGACAGGGAGGGTACGGGGAGCTGTTTTTT,CSARIDPGQGGYGELFF
13,TRBJ1-5,.,TRBV20-1,.,TGCAGTGCTAGTGAGGGGAGGCTCCAGCCCCAGCATTTT,CSASEGRLQPQHF
14,TRBJ1-4,TRBD1,TRBV7-9,many,TGTGCCAGCAGCGGAACAGGGGTTTATGAAAAACTGTTTTTT,CASSGTGVYEKLFF
12,TRBJ2-5,.,TRBV6-5,.,TGTGCCAGCAGTTACCCGGGGGAGACCCAGTACTTC,CASSYPGETQYF
14,TRBJ2-7,.,TRBV9,many,TGTGCCAGCAGCGTAAGTACAGGGCCCTACGAGCAGTACTTC,CASSVSTGPYEQYF
18,TRBJ2-1,.,TRBV4-3,few,TGCGCCAGCAGCCAAGAGGTCGTACGTAGGCCCCCCTACAATGAGCAGTTCTTC,CASSQEVVRRPPYNEQFF
15,TRBJ1-2,.,TRBV5-4,.,TGTGCCAGCAGCGGGGACGCATCAGCTAACTATGGCTACACCTTC,CASSGDASANYGYTF
14,TRBJ1-1,TRBD1,TRBV6-2/TRBV6-3,many,TGTGCCAGCAGTTACGACAGGGTAAACACTGAAGCTTTCTTT,CASSYDRVNTEAFF
14,TRBJ2-7,.,TRBV6-5,many,TGTGCCAGCAGTTACTCCGGGAGTGACTACGAGCAGTACTTC,CASSYSGSDYEQYF
15,TRBJ2-7,TRBD1,TRBV2,.,TGTGCCAGCAGTGAAGTTCCGGACAGGGCCGTAGGGCAGTACTTC,CASSEVPDRAVGQYF